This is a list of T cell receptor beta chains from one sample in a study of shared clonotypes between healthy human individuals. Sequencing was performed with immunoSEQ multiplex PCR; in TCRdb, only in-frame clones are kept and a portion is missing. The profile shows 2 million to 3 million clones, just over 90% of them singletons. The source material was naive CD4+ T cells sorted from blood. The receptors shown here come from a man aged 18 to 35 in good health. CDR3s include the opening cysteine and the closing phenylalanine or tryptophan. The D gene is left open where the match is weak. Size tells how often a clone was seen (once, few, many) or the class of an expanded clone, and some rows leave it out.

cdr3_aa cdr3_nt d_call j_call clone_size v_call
CASSRFTSGDYNEQFF TGTGCCAGCAGCCGCTTTACTAGCGGGGATTACAATGAGCAGTTCTTC TRBD2 TRBJ2-1 . TRBV14
CASSSGQATILAKNIQYF TGCGCCAGCAGCTCGGGACAGGCAACTATTCTAGCCAAAAACATTCAGTACTTC TRBD1 TRBJ2-4 once TRBV5-1
CASSLDNSPNTEAFF TGTGCCAGTAGTCTCGACAATTCTCCGAACACTGAAGCTTTCTTT . TRBJ1-1 once TRBV19
CASSDTSGGQETQYF TGCGCCAGCAGTGACACGAGCGGGGGACAAGAGACCCAGTACTTC TRBD2 TRBJ2-5 . TRBV10-1
CASSGVSGANVLTF TGTGCCAGCAGTGGGGTCTCTGGGGCCAACGTCCTGACTTTC . TRBJ2-6 . TRBV6-1
CASALATYEQYF TGTGCCAGCGCCTTGGCGACCTACGAGCAGTACTTC . TRBJ2-7 . TRBV6-5
CASSSVAGGADTQYF TGCGCCAGCAGCTCGGTAGCGGGGGGTGCAGATACGCAGTATTTT TRBD2 TRBJ2-3 . TRBV5-1
CASTGTGHSNSPLHF TGTGCCAGCACCGGGACAGGGCATTCTAATTCACCCCTCCACTTT TRBD1 TRBJ1-6 . TRBV25-1
CACSPINRGHYEQYF TGTGCCTGCAGTCCGATAAACAGGGGGCATTACGAGCAGTACTTC TRBD1 TRBJ2-7 . TRBV6-6
CASSLFRRGNQPQHF TGTGCCAGCAGTTTATTTCGCAGGGGGAATCAGCCCCAGCATTTT TRBD1 TRBJ1-5 . TRBV28
CASNGPGQGNYGYTF TGTGCCAGCAACGGACCGGGACAGGGTAACTATGGCTACACCTTC TRBD1 TRBJ1-2 . TRBV28
CAWSGKGSGKEKLFF TGTGCCTGGAGTGGAAAGGGGAGCGGGAAAGAAAAACTGTTTTTT . TRBJ1-4 . TRBV30
CASSEEGGLADTQYF TGTGCCAGCAGTGAAGAGGGGGGCCTTGCAGATACGCAGTATTTT . TRBJ2-3 . TRBV6-1
CASSIGDQPQHF TGTGCCAGTAGTATTGGGGATCAGCCCCAGCATTTT . TRBJ1-5 . TRBV19
CASSPDWKRSTDTQYF TGTGCCAGTAGTCCGGACTGGAAAAGGAGCACAGATACGCAGTATTTT . TRBJ2-3 . TRBV19
CASSRGRDEQYF TGTGCCAGCAGTCGAGGGCGGGACGAGCAGTACTTC . TRBJ2-7 . TRBV6-5
CASSQGLLAGVTDTQYF TGCGCCAGCAGCCAAGGGCTGTTAGCGGGGGTTACAGATACGCAGTATTTT TRBD2 TRBJ2-3 . TRBV4-1
CASRGSGEGYTF TGTGCCAGCAGGGGGTCGGGGGAAGGCTACACCTTC . TRBJ1-2 . TRBV25-1
CASSDFGGNSPLHF TGTGCCAGCAGTGATTTCGGGGGTAATTCACCCCTCCACTTT . TRBJ1-6 once TRBV2
CASRGYNEQFF TGTGCCAGTAGGGGCTACAATGAGCAGTTCTTC . TRBJ2-1 . TRBV19
CASSSGVPGYEQYF TGTGCCAGCAGCTCTGGTGTCCCGGGCTACGAGCAGTACTTC . TRBJ2-7 . TRBV5-6
CASTSPRGVGKNIQYF TGTGCCAGTACCTCCCCCCGTGGGGTGGGCAAAAACATTCAGTACTTC . TRBJ2-4 once TRBV19
CASSESPGQETQYF TGCGCCAGCAGTGAGTCCCCAGGGCAAGAGACCCAGTACTTC . TRBJ2-5 once TRBV10-1
CASSETQGAYNSPLHF TGTGCCAGCAGTGAAACGCAGGGGGCCTATAATTCACCCCTCCACTTT TRBD1 TRBJ1-6 . TRBV6-1
CATPGGITNYGYTF TGTGCCACCCCCGGGGGGATTACTAACTATGGCTACACCTTC . TRBJ1-2 . TRBV6-1
CASSLDSAYKGYGYTF TGTGCCAGCAGCTTGGATAGCGCGTACAAGGGCTATGGCTACACCTTC . TRBJ1-2 . TRBV5-5
CASRPDPGDTQYF TGTGCCAGCAGACCCGACCCGGGGGATACGCAGTATTTT . TRBJ2-3 . TRBV2
CASRPPTVGYTF TGTGCCAGCAGGCCCCCAACGGTTGGCTACACCTTC . TRBJ1-2 . TRBV6-1
CAISESKVGRFEAFF TGTGCCATCAGTGAGTCCAAGGTGGGCCGGTTTGAAGCTTTCTTT . TRBJ1-1 . TRBV10-3
CASSLGDPAYEQYF TGTGCCAGCAGCTTAGGAGACCCAGCCTACGAGCAGTACTTC . TRBJ2-7 . TRBV7-6
CASSPGTGSSPLHF TGTGCCAGCAGCCCCGGGACAGGATCGTCACCCCTCCACTTT TRBD1 TRBJ1-6 few TRBV6-5
CASGSVAGGADTQYF TGTGCCAGTGGGAGCGTGGCGGGAGGGGCGGATACGCAGTATTTT TRBD2 TRBJ2-3 . TRBV19
CASSWGQNQPQHF TGTGCCAGCAGCTGGGGACAGAATCAGCCCCAGCATTTT TRBD1 TRBJ1-5 few TRBV5-8
CAWRTSGELFF TGTGCCTGGAGAACTTCCGGGGAGCTGTTTTTT . TRBJ2-2 . TRBV30
CASSYQLDRGGEQYF TGTGCCAGCAGCTACCAGTTGGACAGGGGAGGCGAGCAGTACTTC TRBD1 TRBJ2-7 . TRBV5-5
CASRSAGWYEQYF TGCGCCAGCCGGTCGGCGGGTTGGTATGAGCAGTACTTC . TRBJ2-7 . TRBV10-2
CASSERVEAFF TGTGCCAGCAGTGAACGTGTTGAAGCTTTCTTT . TRBJ1-1 few TRBV2
CASGGTYTEAFF TGTGCCAGCGGGGGGACGTACACTGAAGCTTTCTTT . TRBJ1-1 . TRBV6-5
CASSLEGMGLKRGTEAFF TGTGCCAGCAGCTTAGAGGGGATGGGGTTGAAGAGGGGCACTGAAGCTTTCTTT . TRBJ1-1 . TRBV11-2
CASSIMRTGDEQFF TGTGCCAGTAGTATAATGAGGACAGGGGATGAGCAGTTCTTC TRBD1 TRBJ2-1 . TRBV19
CASSSLAGGTGETQYF TGTGCCAGCAGCTCGTTAGCGGGAGGGACCGGAGAGACCCAGTACTTC TRBD2 TRBJ2-5 . TRBV5-4
CASSESGTGGGAEQFF TGTGCCAGCAGTGAATCTGGGACAGGGGGCGGGGCGGAGCAGTTCTTC TRBD1 TRBJ2-1 . TRBV2
CASSLTDFPGGAFF TGTGCCAGCAGCCTGACGGACTTCCCTGGTGGGGCTTTCTTT . TRBJ1-1 . TRBV7-9
CASSVLGLAGAINEQFF TGCGCCAGCAGTGTCCTGGGACTAGCGGGAGCCATTAATGAGCAGTTCTTC TRBD2 TRBJ2-1 . TRBV10-1
CASSLLAYNEQFF TGTGCCAGCAGTTTATTAGCGTACAATGAGCAGTTCTTC . TRBJ2-1 . TRBV27
CASSLSGTRVVDTQYF TGCGCCAGCAGCTTGTCAGGGACTAGGGTCGTAGATACGCAGTATTTT TRBD2 TRBJ2-3 . TRBV5-1
CASTGGYEQYF TGTGCCAGCACTGGTGGCTACGAGCAGTACTTC . TRBJ2-7 . TRBV2
CASSSRDTLYGRETQYF TGTGCCAGCAGTTCAAGGGACACCCTTTATGGTCGGGAGACCCAGTACTTC . TRBJ2-5 . TRBV27
CASSDSSGRAVYEQYF TGTGCCAGCAGTGATTCTAGCGGGAGGGCCGTCTACGAGCAGTACTTC TRBD2 TRBJ2-7 . TRBV25-1
CASSLRGPGTGDTQYF TGTGCCAGCAGCTTAAGAGGACCTGGGACCGGGGATACGCAGTATTTT . TRBJ2-3 . TRBV7-2